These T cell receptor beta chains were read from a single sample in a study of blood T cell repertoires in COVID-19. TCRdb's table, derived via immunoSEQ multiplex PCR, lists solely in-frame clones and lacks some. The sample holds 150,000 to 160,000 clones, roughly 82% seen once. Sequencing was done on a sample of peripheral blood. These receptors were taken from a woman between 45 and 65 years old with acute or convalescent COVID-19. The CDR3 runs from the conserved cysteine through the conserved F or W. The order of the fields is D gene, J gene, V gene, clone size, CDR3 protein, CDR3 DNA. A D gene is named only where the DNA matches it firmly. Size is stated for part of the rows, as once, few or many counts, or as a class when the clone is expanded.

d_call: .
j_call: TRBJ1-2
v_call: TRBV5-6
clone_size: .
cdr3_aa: CASSLVASTNGYTF
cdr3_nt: TGTGCCAGCAGCTTGGTAGCAAGTACTAATGGCTACACCTTC

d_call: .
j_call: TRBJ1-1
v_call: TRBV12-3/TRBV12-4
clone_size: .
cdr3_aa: CASNLDRAGAAFF
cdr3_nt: TGTGCCAGCAATCTAGACCGGGCGGGGGCGGCTTTCTTT

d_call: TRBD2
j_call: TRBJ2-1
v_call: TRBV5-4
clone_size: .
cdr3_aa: CASRYDSGRRYNEQFF
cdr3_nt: TGTGCCAGCAGGTACGATAGCGGGAGAAGGTACAATGAGCAGTTCTTC

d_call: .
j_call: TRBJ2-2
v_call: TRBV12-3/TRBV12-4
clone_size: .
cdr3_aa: CASSPTGYGELFF
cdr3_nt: TGTGCCAGCAGTCCTACAGGGTACGGGGAGCTGTTTTTT

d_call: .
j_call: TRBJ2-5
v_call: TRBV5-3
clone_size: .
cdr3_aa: CARSFFVRRETQYF
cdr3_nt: TGTGCCAGAAGCTTTTTTGTACGTAGAGAGACCCAGTACTTC

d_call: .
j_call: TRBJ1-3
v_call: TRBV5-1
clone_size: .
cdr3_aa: CASRVGGSGNTIYF
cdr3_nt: TGCGCCAGTCGCGTAGGGGGCTCTGGAAACACCATATATTTT

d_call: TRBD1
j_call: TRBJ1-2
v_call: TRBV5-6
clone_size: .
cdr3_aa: CASNAGTGVYGYTF
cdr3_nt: TGTGCCAGCAACGCCGGGACAGGGGTCTATGGCTACACCTTC

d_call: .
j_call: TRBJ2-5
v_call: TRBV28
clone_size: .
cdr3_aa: CASSLSGSETQYF
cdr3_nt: TGTGCCAGCAGTTTATCAGGGTCGGAGACCCAGTACTTC

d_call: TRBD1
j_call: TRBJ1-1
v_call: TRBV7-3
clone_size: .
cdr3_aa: CASSSRGRSEAFF
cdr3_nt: TGTGCCAGCAGCTCGAGGGGGCGATCTGAAGCTTTCTTT

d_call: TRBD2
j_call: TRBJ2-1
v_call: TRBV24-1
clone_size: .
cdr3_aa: CATSDRLADYNEQFF
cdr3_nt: TGTGCCACCAGTGATAGACTAGCGGACTACAATGAGCAGTTCTTC

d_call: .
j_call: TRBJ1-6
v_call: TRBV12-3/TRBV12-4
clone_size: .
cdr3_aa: CASRTDSPSPLHF
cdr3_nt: TGTGCCAGCAGAACCGACAGTCCATCACCCCTCCACTTT

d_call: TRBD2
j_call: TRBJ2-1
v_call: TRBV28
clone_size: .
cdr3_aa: CASGITSGPAYNEQFF
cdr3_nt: TGTGCCAGCGGGATAACTAGCGGGCCTGCCTACAATGAGCAGTTCTTC

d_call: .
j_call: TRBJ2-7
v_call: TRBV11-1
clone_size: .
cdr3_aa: CASRLGSWDEQYF
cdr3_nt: TGTGCCAGCAGACTGGGCAGTTGGGACGAGCAGTACTTC

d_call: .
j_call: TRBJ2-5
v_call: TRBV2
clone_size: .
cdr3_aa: CASSGIVQETQYF
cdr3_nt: TGTGCCAGCAGTGGTATAGTCCAAGAGACCCAGTACTTC

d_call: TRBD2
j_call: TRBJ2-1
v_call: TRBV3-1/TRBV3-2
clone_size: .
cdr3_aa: CASSQVLRTSGYNEQFF
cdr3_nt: TGTGCCAGCAGCCAAGTTCTGAGGACTAGCGGGTACAATGAGCAGTTCTTC

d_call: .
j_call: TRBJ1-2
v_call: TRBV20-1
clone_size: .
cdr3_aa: CSASVGLANYGYTF
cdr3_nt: TGCAGTGCTAGTGTGGGTCTAGCTAACTATGGCTACACCTTC

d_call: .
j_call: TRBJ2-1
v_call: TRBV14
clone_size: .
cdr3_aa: CASSQDLLAYNEQFF
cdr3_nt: TGTGCCAGCAGCCAAGATTTGCTAGCCTACAATGAGCAGTTCTTC

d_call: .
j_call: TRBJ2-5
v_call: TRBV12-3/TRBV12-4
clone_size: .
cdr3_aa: CASSFSGRETQYF
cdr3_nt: TGTGCCAGCAGTTTTTCAGGGAGGGAGACCCAGTACTTC

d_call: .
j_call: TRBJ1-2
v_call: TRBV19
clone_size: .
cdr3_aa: CASSIGNYYGYTF
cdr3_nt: TGTGCCAGTAGTATAGGCAACTATTATGGCTACACCTTC

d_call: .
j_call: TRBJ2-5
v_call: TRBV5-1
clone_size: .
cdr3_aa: CASSLGVTGVEETQYF
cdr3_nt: TGCGCCAGCAGCTTGGGCGTGACAGGAGTCGAAGAGACCCAGTACTTC

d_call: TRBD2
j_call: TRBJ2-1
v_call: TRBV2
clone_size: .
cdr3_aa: CASSDLGLAGNEQFF
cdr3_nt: TGTGCCAGCAGTGACCTAGGACTAGCGGGGAATGAGCAGTTCTTC

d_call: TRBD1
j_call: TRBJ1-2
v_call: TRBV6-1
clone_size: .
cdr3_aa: CASSEYAPGGASRRRANYGYTF
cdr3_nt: TGTGCCAGCAGTGAATACGCCCCAGGGGGCGCGAGTCGTAGACGGGCTAACTATGGCTACACCTTC

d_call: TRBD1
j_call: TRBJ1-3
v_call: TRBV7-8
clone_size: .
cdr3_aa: CASSKQTGGGNTIYF
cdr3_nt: TGTGCCAGCAGCAAGCAAACAGGGGGCGGAAACACCATATATTTT

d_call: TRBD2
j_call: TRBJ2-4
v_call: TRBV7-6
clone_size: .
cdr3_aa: CASSQPGLAGEITKNIQYF
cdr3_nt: TGTGCCAGCAGCCAGCCGGGACTAGCGGGAGAGATTACCAAAAACATTCAGTACTTC

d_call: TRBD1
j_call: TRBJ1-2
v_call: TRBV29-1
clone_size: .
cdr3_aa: CSAGQGAPGYTF
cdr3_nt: TGCAGCGCAGGACAGGGGGCGCCCGGCTACACCTTC

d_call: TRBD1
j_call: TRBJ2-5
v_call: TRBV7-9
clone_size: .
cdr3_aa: CASSLGRQGALQETQYF
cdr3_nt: TGTGCCAGCAGCTTAGGTCGACAGGGGGCCCTCCAAGAGACCCAGTACTTC

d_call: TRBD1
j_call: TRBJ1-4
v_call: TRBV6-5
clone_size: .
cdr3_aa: CASRQGREKLFF
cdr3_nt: TGTGCCAGCAGACAGGGGCGCGAAAAACTGTTTTTT

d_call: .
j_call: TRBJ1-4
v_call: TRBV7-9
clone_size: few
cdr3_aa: CASSPDFKGRIEKLFF
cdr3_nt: TGTGCCAGCAGCCCAGATTTTAAGGGGCGAATTGAAAAACTGTTTTTT

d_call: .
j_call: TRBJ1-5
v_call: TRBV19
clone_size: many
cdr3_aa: CAIGEQRDQPQHF
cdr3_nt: TGTGCCATAGGGGAACAGCGGGATCAGCCCCAGCATTTT